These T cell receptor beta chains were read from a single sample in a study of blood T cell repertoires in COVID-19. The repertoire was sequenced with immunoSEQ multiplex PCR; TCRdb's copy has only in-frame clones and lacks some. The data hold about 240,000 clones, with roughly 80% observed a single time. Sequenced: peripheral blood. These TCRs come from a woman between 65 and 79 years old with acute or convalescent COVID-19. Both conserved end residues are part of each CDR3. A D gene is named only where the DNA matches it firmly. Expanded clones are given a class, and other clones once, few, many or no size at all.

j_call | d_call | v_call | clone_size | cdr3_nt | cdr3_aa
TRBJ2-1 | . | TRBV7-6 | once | TGTGCCAGCAGCTTTTCGGTTAATGAGCAGTTCTTC | CASSFSVNEQFF
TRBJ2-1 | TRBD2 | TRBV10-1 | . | TGCGCCAGCAGTGAGTCGGGACTAGCGTTGGAGCAGTTCTTC | CASSESGLALEQFF
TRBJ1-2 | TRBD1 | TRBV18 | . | TGTGCCAGCTCACCCTACCGACAGGGAGGAGGAGATGGCTACACCTTC | CASSPYRQGGGDGYTF
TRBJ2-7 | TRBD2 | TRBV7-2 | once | TGTGCCAGCAGCTTAGCTAGCGGGGGGGCCGCCGAGCAGTACTTC | CASSLASGGAAEQYF
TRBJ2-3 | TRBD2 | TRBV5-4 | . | TGTGCCAGCAGCCTGGGGACTAGCGGGAGCAGAGATACGCAGTATTTT | CASSLGTSGSRDTQYF
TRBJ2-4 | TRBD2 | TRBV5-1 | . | TGCGCCAGCAGACCCAAAGAAGCCCGGGAGGACATTCAGTACTTC | CASRPKEAREDIQYF
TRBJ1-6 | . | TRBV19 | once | TGTGCCAGTAGTATTGGGGCAGATTCACCCCTCCACTTT | CASSIGADSPLHF
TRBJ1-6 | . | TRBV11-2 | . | TGTGCCAGCAGCCGTGGGGGGGGAGGCTCACCCCTCCACTTT | CASSRGGGGSPLHF
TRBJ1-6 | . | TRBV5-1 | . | TGCGCCAGCAGCTTAGGGGGGGCAAGATCACCCCTCCACTTT | CASSLGGARSPLHF
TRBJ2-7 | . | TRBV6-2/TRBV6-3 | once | TGTGCCAGCAGTTACGACTCCTCCTACGAGCAGTACTTC | CASSYDSSYEQYF
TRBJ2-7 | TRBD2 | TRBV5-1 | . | TGCGCCAGCAGCTACTCAGCGGGGGGGTTTTCCTACGAGCAGTACTTC | CASSYSAGGFSYEQYF
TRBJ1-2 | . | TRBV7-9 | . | TGTGCCAGCAGCTTAGGCCAGGGAGGGGGCTACACCTTC | CASSLGQGGGYTF
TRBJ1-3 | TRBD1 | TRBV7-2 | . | TGTGCCAGCAGCCCAAGGCGTCAGGGGGCGCATGGAAACACCATATATTTT | CASSPRRQGAHGNTIYF
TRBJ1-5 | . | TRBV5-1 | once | TGCGCCAGCAGCCCCCTAGACAGTCAAAATCAGCCCCAGCATTTT | CASSPLDSQNQPQHF
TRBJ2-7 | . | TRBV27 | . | TGTGCCAGCAGCCCGCGGCGGGCTACCTACGAGCAGTACTTC | CASSPRRATYEQYF
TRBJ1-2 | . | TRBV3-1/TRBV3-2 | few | TGTGCCAGCAGTCCTACTTATGGGCAGGGGCATCTTGCACCTGGGGATGGTGGCTACACCTTC | CASSPTYGQGHLAPGDGGYTF
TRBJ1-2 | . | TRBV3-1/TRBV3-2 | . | TGTGCCAGCAGCCAAAGGGCGGGCTATGGCTACACCTTC | CASSQRAGYGYTF
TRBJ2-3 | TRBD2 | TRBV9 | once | TGTGCCAGCAGCGTAGGGGGAGCGGGGATCACAGATACGCAGTATTTT | CASSVGGAGITDTQYF
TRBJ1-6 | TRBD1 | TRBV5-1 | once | TGCGCCAGCAGCCTAGACAGGGGAAATTCACCCCTCCACTTT | CASSLDRGNSPLHF
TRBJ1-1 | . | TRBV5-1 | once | TGCGCCAGCAGCTTGGCCAGGGACACTGAAGCTTTCTTT | CASSLARDTEAFF
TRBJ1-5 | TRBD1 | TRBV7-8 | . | TGTGCCAGCAGCCAGGGACAGCTTACCTATAGCAATCAGCCCCAGCATTTT | CASSQGQLTYSNQPQHF
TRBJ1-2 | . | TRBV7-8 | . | TGTGCCAGCAGCTTAGCGGTCAGGGGACAAGCCGGCATCACTGGCTACACCTTC | CASSLAVRGQAGITGYTF
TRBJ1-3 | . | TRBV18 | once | TGTGCCAGCTCACCGGAAGCGTCTGGAAACACCATATATTTT | CASSPEASGNTIYF
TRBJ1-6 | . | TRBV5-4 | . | TGTGCCAGCAGCTTAAAACAGGGTCGGTATAATTCACCCCTCCACTTT | CASSLKQGRYNSPLHF
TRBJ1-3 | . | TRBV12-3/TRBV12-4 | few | TGTGCCAGTAGGGGCCCGGGAAACACCATATATTTT | CASRGPGNTIYF
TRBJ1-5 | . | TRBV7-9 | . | TGTGCCAGCAGTTCCGAGAGCAATCAGCCCCAGCATTTT | CASSSESNQPQHF
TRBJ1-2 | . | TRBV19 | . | TGTGCCAGTATGCCCTCGGGGGGGAACTATGGCTACACCTTC | CASMPSGGNYGYTF
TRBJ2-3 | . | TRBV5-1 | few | TGCGCCAGCACCCCGTGGACAGAAATCACAGATACGCAGTATTTT | CASTPWTEITDTQYF
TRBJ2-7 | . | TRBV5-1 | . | TGCGCCAGCAGGTACACCGACGGAGCCTACGAGCAGTACTTC | CASRYTDGAYEQYF
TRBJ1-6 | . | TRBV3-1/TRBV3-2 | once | TGTGCCAGCAGCCAAGCTTCCGTCTATCCGGCCCTCCACTTT | CASSQASVYPALHF
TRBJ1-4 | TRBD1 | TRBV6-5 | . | TGTGCCAGCAGTTACGGGAAGACAGGGGGCAATGAAAAACTGTTTTTT | CASSYGKTGGNEKLFF
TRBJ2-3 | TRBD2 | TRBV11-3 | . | TGTGCCAGCAGCTTCGGCGGGGGGGCGGGCACAGATACGCAGTATTTT | CASSFGGGAGTDTQYF
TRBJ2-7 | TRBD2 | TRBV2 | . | TGTGCCAGCAGGCCCACTAGCGGGGGGGCCCACGAGCAGTACTTC | CASRPTSGGAHEQYF
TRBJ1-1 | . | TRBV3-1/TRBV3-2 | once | TGTGCCAGCAGCCTAGTGGACACTGAAGCTTTCTTT | CASSLVDTEAFF
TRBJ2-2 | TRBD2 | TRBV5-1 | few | TGCGCCAGCAGCTTGAACCCCGGGACTAGCGGGGTCACCGGGGAGCTGTTTTTT | CASSLNPGTSGVTGELFF
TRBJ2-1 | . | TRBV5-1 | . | TGCGCCAGCAGCGGGGGGACAGCATACAATGAGCAGTTCTTC | CASSGGTAYNEQFF
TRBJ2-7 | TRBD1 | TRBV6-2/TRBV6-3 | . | TGTGCCAGCAGTGCGCGCCGGGACAGGGGAACCTACGAGCAGTACTTC | CASSARRDRGTYEQYF
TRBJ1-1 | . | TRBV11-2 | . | TGTGCCAGCAGCTTAGGCCTTGGAGGGACTGAAGCTTTCTTT | CASSLGLGGTEAFF
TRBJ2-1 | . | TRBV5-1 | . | TGCGCCAGCAGCTCCCCCGGGTACTCCTACAATGAGCAGTTCTTC | CASSSPGYSYNEQFF
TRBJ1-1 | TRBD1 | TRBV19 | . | TGTGCCAGTAGTATAGATCTCGGGACAGGGGCGGCAGCTTTCTTT | CASSIDLGTGAAAFF